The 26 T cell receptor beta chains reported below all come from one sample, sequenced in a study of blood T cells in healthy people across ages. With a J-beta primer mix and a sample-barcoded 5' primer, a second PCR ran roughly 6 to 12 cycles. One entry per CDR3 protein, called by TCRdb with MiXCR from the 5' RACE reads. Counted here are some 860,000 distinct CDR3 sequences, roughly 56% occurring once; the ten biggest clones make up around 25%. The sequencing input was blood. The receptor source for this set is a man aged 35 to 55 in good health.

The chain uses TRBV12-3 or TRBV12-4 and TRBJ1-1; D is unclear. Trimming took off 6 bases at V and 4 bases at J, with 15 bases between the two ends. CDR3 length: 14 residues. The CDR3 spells CASSAAAVSTEAFF. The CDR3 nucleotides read TGTGCCAGCAGCGCCGCCGCAGTGAGCACTGAAGCTTTCTTT.

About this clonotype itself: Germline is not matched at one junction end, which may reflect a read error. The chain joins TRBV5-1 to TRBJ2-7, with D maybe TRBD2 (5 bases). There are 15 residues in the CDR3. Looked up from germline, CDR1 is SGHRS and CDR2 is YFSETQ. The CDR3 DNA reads TGTGCCAGCAGCTTAGACGGTGGGAGCTCCTACGAGCAGTACTTC. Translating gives CASSLDGGSSYEQYF.

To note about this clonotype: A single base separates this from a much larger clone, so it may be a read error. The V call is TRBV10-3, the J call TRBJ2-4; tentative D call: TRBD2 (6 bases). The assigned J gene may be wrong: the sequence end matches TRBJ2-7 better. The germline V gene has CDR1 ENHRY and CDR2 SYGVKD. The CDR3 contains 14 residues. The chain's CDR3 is CAIAEGRGPCEQYF. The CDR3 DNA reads TGTGCCATAGCCGAGGGGCGGGGACCCTGCGAGCAGTACTTC.

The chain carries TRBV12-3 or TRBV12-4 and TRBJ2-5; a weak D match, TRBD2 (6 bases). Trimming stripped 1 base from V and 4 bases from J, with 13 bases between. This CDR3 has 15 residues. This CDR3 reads CASSLVAGRIETQYF. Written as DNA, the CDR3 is TGTGCCAGCAGTTTAGTTGCAGGGAGGATAGAGACCCAGTACTTC.

Here the CDR3 DNA reads TGTGCCAGCAGCCCCTCGGAGGGACGTTTTCTTGATACGCAGTATTTT. Its translation: CASSPSEGRFLDTQYF. The chain carries TRBV11-3 and TRBJ2-3, with D possibly TRBD2 on 6 matching bases. CDR3 length equals 16 residues. The ends were cut back, 5 bases at V and 6 bases at J, with 21 bases in the middle. Germline CDR1 and CDR2: SGHNT and YENEEA.

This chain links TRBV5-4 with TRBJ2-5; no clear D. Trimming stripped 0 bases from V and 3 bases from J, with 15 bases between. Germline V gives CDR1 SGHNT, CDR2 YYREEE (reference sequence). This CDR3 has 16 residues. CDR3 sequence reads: CASSLGVRNREETQYF. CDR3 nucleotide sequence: TGTGCCAGCAGCTTGGGGGTGAGAAACCGGGAAGAGACCCAGTACTTC.

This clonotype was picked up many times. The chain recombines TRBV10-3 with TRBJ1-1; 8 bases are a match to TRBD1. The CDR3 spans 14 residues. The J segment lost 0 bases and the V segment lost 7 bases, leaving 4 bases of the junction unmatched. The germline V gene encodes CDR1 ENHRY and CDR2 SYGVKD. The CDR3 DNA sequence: TGTGCCATCACTCGGGACAGGCTGAACACTGAAGCTTTCTTT. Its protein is CAITRDRLNTEAFF.

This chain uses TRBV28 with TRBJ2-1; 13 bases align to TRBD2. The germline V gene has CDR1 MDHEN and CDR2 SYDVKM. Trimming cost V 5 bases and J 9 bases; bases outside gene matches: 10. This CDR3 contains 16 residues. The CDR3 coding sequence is TGTGCCAGCAGTCCTCCTGGACTAGCGGGGGTGGGTGAGCAGTTCTTC. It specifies CASSPPGLAGVGEQFF. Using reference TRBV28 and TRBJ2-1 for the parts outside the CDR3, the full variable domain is DVKVTQSSRYLVKRTGEKVFLECVQDMDHENMFWYRQDPGLGLRLIYFSYDVKMKEKGDIPEGYSVSREKKERFSLILESASTNQTSMYLCASSPPGLAGVGEQFFGPGTRLTVL.

As DNA, the CDR3 is TGTGCCAGCTCGATTGGGAATTCACCCCTCCACTTT. It encodes CASSIGNSPLHF. The chain recombines TRBV2 with TRBJ1-6; D not resolved. With 8 bases removed from V and 7 bases from J, the gap between germline ends came to 9 bases. CDR3 size: 12 residues. CDR1 is SNHLY, CDR2 FYNNEI, per germline.

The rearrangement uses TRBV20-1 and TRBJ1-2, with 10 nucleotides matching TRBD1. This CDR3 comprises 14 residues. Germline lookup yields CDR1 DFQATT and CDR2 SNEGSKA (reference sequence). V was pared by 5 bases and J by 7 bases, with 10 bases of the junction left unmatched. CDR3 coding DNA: TGCAGTGCTGGGGGGGGGACAGGGGTCACTGGCTACACCTTC. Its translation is CSAGGGTGVTGYTF.

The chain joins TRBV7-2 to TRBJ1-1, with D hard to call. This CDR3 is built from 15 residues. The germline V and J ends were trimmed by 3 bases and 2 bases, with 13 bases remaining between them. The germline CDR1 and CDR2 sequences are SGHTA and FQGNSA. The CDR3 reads CASSLGGALNTEAFF. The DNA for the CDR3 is TGTGCCAGCAGCTTGGGAGGAGCGCTCAACACTGAAGCTTTCTTT.

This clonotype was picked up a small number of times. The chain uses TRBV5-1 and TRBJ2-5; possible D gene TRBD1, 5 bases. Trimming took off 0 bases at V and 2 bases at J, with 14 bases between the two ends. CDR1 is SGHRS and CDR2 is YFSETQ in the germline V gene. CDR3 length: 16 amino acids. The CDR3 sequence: CASSLAAQGRQETQYF. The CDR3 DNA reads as TGCGCCAGCAGCTTGGCCGCTCAGGGCAGACAAGAGACCCAGTACTTC.

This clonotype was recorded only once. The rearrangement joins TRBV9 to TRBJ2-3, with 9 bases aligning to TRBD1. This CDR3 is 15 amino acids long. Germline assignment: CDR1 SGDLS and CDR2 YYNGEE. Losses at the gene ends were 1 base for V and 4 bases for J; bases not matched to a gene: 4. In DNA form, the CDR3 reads TGTGCCAGCAGCGTAAAGGACAGGGGTGCAGATACGCAGTATTTT. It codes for CASSVKDRGADTQYF.

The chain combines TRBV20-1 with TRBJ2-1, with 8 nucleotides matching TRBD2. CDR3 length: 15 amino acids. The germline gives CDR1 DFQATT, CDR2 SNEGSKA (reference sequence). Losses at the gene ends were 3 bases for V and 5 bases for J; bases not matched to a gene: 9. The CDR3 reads CSARGLAGGDNEQFF. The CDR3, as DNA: TGCAGTGCTAGGGGACTGGCGGGAGGCGACAATGAGCAGTTCTTC.

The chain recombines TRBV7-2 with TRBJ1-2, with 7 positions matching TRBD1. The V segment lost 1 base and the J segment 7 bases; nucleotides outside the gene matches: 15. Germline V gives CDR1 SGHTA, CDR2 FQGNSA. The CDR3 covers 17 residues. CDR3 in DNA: TGTGCCAGCAGCTTAGGGACTCGGGACAGTATTATCGGTGGCTACACCTTC. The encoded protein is CASSLGTRDSIIGGYTF.

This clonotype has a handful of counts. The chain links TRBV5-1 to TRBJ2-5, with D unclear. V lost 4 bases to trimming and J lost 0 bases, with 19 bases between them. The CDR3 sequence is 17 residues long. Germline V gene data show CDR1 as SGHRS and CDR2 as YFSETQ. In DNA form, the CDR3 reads TGCGCCAGCAGCAGACGATCGGTCGTCCCGTACCAAGAGACCCAGTACTTC. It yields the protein CASSRRSVVPYQETQYF. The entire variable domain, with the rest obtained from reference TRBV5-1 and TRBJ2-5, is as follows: KAGVTQTPRYLIKTRGQQVTLSCSPISGHRSVSWYQQTPGQGLQFLFEYFSETQRNKGNFPGRFSGRQFSNSRSEMNVSTLELGDSALYLCASSRRSVVPYQETQYFGPGTRLLVL.

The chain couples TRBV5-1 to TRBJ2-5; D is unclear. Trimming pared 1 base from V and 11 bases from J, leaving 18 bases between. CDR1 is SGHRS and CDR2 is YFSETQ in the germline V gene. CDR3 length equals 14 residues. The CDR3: CASSLYRLNNEQYF. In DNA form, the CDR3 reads TGCGCCAGCAGCTTGTATCGCCTAAACAATGAGCAGTACTTC.

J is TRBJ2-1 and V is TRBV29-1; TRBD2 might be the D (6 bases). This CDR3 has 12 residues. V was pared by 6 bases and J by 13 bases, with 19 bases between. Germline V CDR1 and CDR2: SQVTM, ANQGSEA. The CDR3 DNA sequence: TGCAGCGTCGTGGCGGGGTCTCAGACCCAGTTCTTC. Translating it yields CSVVAGSQTQFF.

The CDR3 sequence is CASSLGGTGGTDTQYF. The CDR3 DNA reads as TGTGCCAGCAGCTTAGGCGGGACGGGGGGCACAGATACGCAGTATTTT. The chain carries TRBV7-9 and TRBJ2-3; possibly TRBD2 for D (6 bases). Germline V lookup: CDR1 SEHNR, CDR2 FQNEAQ (reference sequence). V lost 1 base and J 1 base, leaving 12 bases between the germline ends. This CDR3 is 16 amino acids long.

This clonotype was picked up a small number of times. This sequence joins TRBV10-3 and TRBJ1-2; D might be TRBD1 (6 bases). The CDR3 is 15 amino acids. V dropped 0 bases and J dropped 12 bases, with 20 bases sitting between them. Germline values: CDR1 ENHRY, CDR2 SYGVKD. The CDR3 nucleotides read TGTGCCATCAGTGAGTCGGACAGAAGGGGAATGGCGGACACCTTC. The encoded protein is CAISESDRRGMADTF.

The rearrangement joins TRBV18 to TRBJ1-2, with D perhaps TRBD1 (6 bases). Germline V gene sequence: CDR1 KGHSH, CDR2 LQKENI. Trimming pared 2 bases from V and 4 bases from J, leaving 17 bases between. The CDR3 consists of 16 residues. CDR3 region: CASSPKAGDSFYGYTF. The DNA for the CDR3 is TGTGCCAGCTCACCAAAAGCAGGGGATTCCTTCTATGGCTACACCTTC. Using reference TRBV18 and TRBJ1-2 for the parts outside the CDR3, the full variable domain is NAGVMQNPRHLVRRRGQEARLRCSPMKGHSHVYWYRQLPEEGLKFMVYLQKENIIDESGMPKERFSAEFPKEGPSILRIQQVVRGDSAAYFCASSPKAGDSFYGYTFGSGTRLTVV.

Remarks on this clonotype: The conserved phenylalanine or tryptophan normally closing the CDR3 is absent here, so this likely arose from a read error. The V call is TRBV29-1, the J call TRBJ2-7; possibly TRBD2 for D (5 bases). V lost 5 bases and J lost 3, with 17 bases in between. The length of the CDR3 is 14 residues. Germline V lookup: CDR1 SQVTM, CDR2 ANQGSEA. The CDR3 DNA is TGCAGCGTTCAACTAACGGAACGGGGCTACGAGCAGTACTTA. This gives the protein CSVQLTERGYEQYL.

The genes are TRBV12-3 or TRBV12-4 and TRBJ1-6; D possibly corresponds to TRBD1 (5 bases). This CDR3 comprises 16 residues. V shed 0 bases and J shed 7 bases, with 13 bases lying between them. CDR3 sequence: CASSLARGAGNSPLHF. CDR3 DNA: TGTGCCAGCAGTTTAGCGCGAGGGGCGGGAAATTCACCCCTCCACTTT.

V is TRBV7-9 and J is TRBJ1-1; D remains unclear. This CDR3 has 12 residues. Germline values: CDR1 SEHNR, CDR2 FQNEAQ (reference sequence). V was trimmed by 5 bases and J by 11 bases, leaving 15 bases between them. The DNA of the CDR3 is TGTGCCAGCAGCCCAGATCGTAGGGCGGCTTTCTTT. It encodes CASSPDRRAAFF.

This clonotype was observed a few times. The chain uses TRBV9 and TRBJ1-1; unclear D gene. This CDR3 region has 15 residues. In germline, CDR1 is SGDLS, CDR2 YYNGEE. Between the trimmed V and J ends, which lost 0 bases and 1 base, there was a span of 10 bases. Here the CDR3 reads CASSVDPNGNTEAFF. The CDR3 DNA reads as TGTGCCAGCAGCGTAGATCCTAATGGGAACACTGAAGCTTTCTTT.

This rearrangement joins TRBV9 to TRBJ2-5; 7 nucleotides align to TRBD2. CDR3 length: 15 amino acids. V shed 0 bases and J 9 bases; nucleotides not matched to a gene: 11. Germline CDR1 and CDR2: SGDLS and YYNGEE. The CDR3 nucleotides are TGTGCCAGCAGCGTAGATACTCGCTGGGGAGGGGCCCAGTACTTC. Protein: CASSVDTRWGGAQYF.